These 5 T cell receptor beta chains were all obtained from the same sample, sequenced in a study of cytomegalovirus exposure and HLA in healthy donors (dated by TCRdb to 2016 to 2017). Libraries were prepared through the immunoSEQ multiplex PCR assay. For the multiplex PCR, a mixture combining 60 forward primers for TCR Vbeta segments and 13 reverse primers for TCR Jbeta segments was used. Drawn from immuneACCESS, this table holds only the in-frame rearrangements with V and J called that TCRdb kept. Clones are partly lost; checked studies trace under half to an unresolved V gene and leave the rest unexplained. This sample's table contains some 200,000 clones. Of the sample, about 0.8% falls within the top ten clones. Sequencing was done on a sample of PBMCs. The source is a young woman in good health and CMV-seropositive.

V is TRBV11-3 and J is TRBJ1-1; D may be TRBD1 (6 bases). The CDR3 sequence is 14 residues long. Per germline, CDR1 SGHNT and CDR2 YENEEA. V gave up 6 bases and J gave up 6 bases, with 17 bases separating them. The CDR3 DNA reads as TGTGCCAGCAGATCGAACAGGGATTCCCCTGAAGCTTTCTTT. Protein product: CASRSNRDSPEAFF.

V usage is TRBV7-3 and J usage is TRBJ2-1, with 10 positions matching TRBD1. CDR1 and CDR2 from the germline V gene are SGHTA and FQGTGA. This CDR3 has 14 amino acids. J was trimmed by 8 bases and V by 5 bases; bases with no gene match: 6. CDR3 DNA: TGTGCCAGCAGCGCGGGACAGGGGTCCCATGAGCAGTTCTTC. Protein sequence: CASSAGQGSHEQFF. Full variable domain (remainder filled in from reference TRBV7-3 and TRBJ2-1): GAGVSQTPSNKVTEKGKYVELRCDPISGHTALYWYRQSLGQGPEFLIYFQGTGAADDSGLPNDRFFAVRPEGSVSTLKIQRTERGDSAVYLCASSAGQGSHEQFFGPGTRLTVL.

The chain employs TRBV25-1 and TRBJ2-7, with D possibly TRBD1 on 5 matching bases. Germline CDR1 MGHDK, CDR2 SYGVNS. The CDR3 length is 12 residues. The V end was cut by 6 bases, the J end by 7 bases, with 13 bases between. CDR3 DNA: TGTGCCAGCAGCCCCCCGCAGGGTGAGCAGTACTTC. Encoded protein: CASSPPQGEQYF.

The CDR3 DNA sequence: TGTGCCAGCAGCAGCGGGGGGATACTCACAGATACGCAGTATTTT. Translation gives CASSSGGILTDTQYF. The chain is built from TRBV2 and TRBJ2-3; 9 bases match TRBD2. CDR3 size: 15 residues. V lost 6 bases, J lost 2 bases, and 6 bases stayed unmatched. CDR1 SNHLY and CDR2 FYNNEI come from the germline V gene.

This chain joins TRBV9 and TRBJ1-5; TRBD1 matches 7 bases. The germline V gene encodes CDR1 SGDLS and CDR2 YYNGEE. This CDR3 has 20 amino acids. V shed 3 bases and J 0 bases; nucleotides not matched to a gene: 18. CDR3 sequence reads: CASSGEPGQPPLNSNQPQHF. The CDR3 DNA reads TGTGCCAGCAGCGGCGAGCCGGGACAGCCGCCTTTAAATAGCAATCAGCCCCAGCATTTT.